Included here is one T cell receptor (beta chain) sequence, with context. The antigen is not known. The CDR3 extends over 18 amino acids. CDR1 is SGHDN, CDR2 FVKESK, per germline. The ends were cut back, 5 bases at V and 0 bases at J, with 20 bases in the middle. The RNA input was roughly 0.45 to 1 ug, and it was reverse transcribed with random hexamers. Amplification of TCR beta CDR3 spanned 54 Vbeta and 13 Jbeta via immunoSEQ multiplex PCR. Each CDR3 protein is one row after TCRdb ran MiXCR on the immunoSEQ multiplex PCR reads. The sample gives 350,000 to 550,000 distinct CDR3 sequences, more than 80% of which show up once; about 0.12% is in the top ten. These data are taken from a study of CD8 T cells in Susac syndrome. Study-wide results and limits: In its TCR sequencing and HLA analysis, the study acknowledged that the number of individuals was relatively small.

It was negative isolation that provided the CD8+ and CD4+ T cells, whereas TEMRA cells were enriched by FACS. The material sequenced was CD8+ T cells from PBMCs. The chain joins TRBV14 to TRBJ2-1, with TRBD2 as a possible D gene (6 bases). The sequence came from a human donor with multiple sclerosis. The CDR3 coding sequence is TGTGCCAGCAGCGGGTCTAGCCGGGGAGGATACTCCTACAATGAGCAGTTCTTC. Amino acids: CASSGSSRGGYSYNEQFF. The whole variable domain, remainder taken from reference TRBV14 and TRBJ2-1, is EAGVTQFPSHSVIEKGQTVTLRCDPISGHDNLYWYRRVMGKEIKFLLHFVKESKQDESGMPNNRFLAERTGGTYSTLKVQPAELEDSGVYFCASSGSSRGGYSYNEQFFGPGTRLTVL.